These T cell receptor beta chains were read from a single sample in a study of memory CD4+ T cells and cytomegalovirus serostatus. Some clones are missing from TCRdb's copy, which holds only in-frame ones; the method was immunoSEQ multiplex PCR. The sample holds tens of thousands of clones, around 78% seen once. Material: memory CD4+ T cells from blood. The receptor source for this set is an adult in good health and CMV-seronegative. Both conserved end residues are part of each CDR3. D genes are given only for firm matches. A row's size may be missing; if present it is once, few, many or a size class.

d_gene	v_gene	abundance	j_gene	CDR3nt	CDR3aa
NA	TRBV19	few	TRBJ1-5	TGTGCCACCCGGCAGGGATCCAATCAGCCCCAGCATTTT	CATRQGSNQPQHF
NA	TRBV20-1	once	TRBJ1-2	TGCAGTGCTCCCGGGAATGGCTACACCTTC	CSAPGNGYTF
NA	TRBV4-2	few	TRBJ1-4	TGTGCCAGCAGCCAACTGCCAGCAACTAATGAAAAACTGTTTTTT	CASSQLPATNEKLFF
NA	TRBV7-2	few	TRBJ1-6	TGTGCCAGCGGACCGCACACGAAGGGGTCACCCCTCCACTTT	CASGPHTKGSPLHF
NA	TRBV7-8	few	TRBJ1-1	TGTGCCAGCAGCACGGGGATGGGGCTGGGAATGAACACTGAAGCTTTCTTT	CASSTGMGLGMNTEAFF
NA	TRBV28	NA	TRBJ2-6	TGTGCCAGCAGCCGGACAGCCTCTGGGGCCAACGTCCTGACTTTC	CASSRTASGANVLTF
NA	TRBV14	NA	TRBJ1-1	TGTGCCAGCAGCCTTCGGACGGGCATGAACACTGAAGCTTTCTTT	CASSLRTGMNTEAFF
NA	TRBV15	NA	TRBJ2-7	TGTGCCACCAGCGACATTATTCGGGACAAATCCTACGAGCAGTACTTC	CATSDIIRDKSYEQYF
TRBD1	TRBV29-1	NA	TRBJ1-1	TGCAGCGCCAGAGGGGGCAGGGGGGAGACTGAAGCTTTCTTT	CSARGGRGETEAFF
TRBD1	TRBV6-1	NA	TRBJ1-1	TGTGCCAGCAGTTCACGACAGGGTAACACTGAAGCTTTCTTT	CASSSRQGNTEAFF
NA	TRBV28	few	TRBJ1-3	TGTGCCAGCAGTGGAGTTGAGGTTTCCGGAAACACCATATATTTT	CASSGVEVSGNTIYF
NA	TRBV7-6	NA	TRBJ1-5	TGTGCCAGCAGCTTGGAGATGGGAGGCAATCAGCCCCAGCATTTT	CASSLEMGGNQPQHF
NA	TRBV30	NA	TRBJ2-7	TGTGCCTGCCAAGACACGATCTACGAGCAGTACTTC	CACQDTIYEQYF
NA	TRBV5-4	NA	TRBJ1-1	TGTGCCAGCAGCTTGGGACAGCAATCAGCTTTCTTT	CASSLGQQSAFF
NA	TRBV2	NA	TRBJ1-5	TGTGCCAGCAGTGAACTACCTGCCCAGCCCCAGCATTTT	CASSELPAQPQHF
NA	TRBV10-2	NA	TRBJ1-2	TGCGCCAGCAGTCACGGACGAGCAGAACAAGGGGGGGGCTACACCTTC	CASSHGRAEQGGGYTF
NA	TRBV2	NA	TRBJ1-1	TGTGCCAGCAGGTCCCCGGTCTCGGTTACTGAAGCTTTCTTT	CASRSPVSVTEAFF
TRBD2	TRBV4-1	few	TRBJ2-3	TGCGCCAGCGGTTTTCAAGCGGGGTGGGATACGCAGTATTTT	CASGFQAGWDTQYF
TRBD1	TRBV5-8	NA	TRBJ2-7	TGTGCCAGCAGTCTTGCTCGCTCCGGACAGGGAAGGGGCGAGCAGTACTTC	CASSLARSGQGRGEQYF
NA	TRBV28	few	TRBJ1-5	TGTGCCAGCAGGCCAGGACCGAATCAGCCCCAGCATTTT	CASRPGPNQPQHF
NA	TRBV4-3	NA	TRBJ1-2	TGCGCCAGCAGCCAAGATGAGCTAACGGGGTTTAACTATGGCTACACCTTC	CASSQDELTGFNYGYTF
NA	TRBV27	NA	TRBJ1-1	TGTGCCAGCAGTTTCCCCCAGGGGACGGGCACTGAAGCTTTCTTT	CASSFPQGTGTEAFF
NA	TRBV7-2	NA	TRBJ1-4	TGTGCCAGCAGCTTCGGGGGGCGCGGAGCTAATGAAAAACTGTTTTTT	CASSFGGRGANEKLFF
NA	TRBV7-2	NA	TRBJ1-2	TGTGCCAGCAGCTCGCAGGGTTCCGGTATTTATGGCTACACCTTC	CASSSQGSGIYGYTF
TRBD1	TRBV7-9	NA	TRBJ1-5	TGTGCCAGCAGCTTTTCTCAGGGGGGGATTTATAGCAATCAGCCCCAGCATTTT	CASSFSQGGIYSNQPQHF
TRBD1	TRBV9	NA	TRBJ1-4	TGTGCCAGCAGCTTTGGACAGGGAACTAATGAAAAACTGTTTTTT	CASSFGQGTNEKLFF
NA	TRBV15	NA	TRBJ2-7	TGTGCCACCAGCACTGCTCAGATCTACGAGCAGTACTTC	CATSTAQIYEQYF
TRBD1	TRBV7-8	NA	TRBJ1-6	TGTGCCAGCAGCGAGGGACAGAATAATTCACCCCTCCACTTT	CASSEGQNNSPLHF
NA	TRBV9	NA	TRBJ1-2	TGTGCCAGCAGCGGAACAGGGTACCAGGGCTACACCTTC	CASSGTGYQGYTF
TRBD2	TRBV7-2	NA	TRBJ2-7	TGTGCCAGCAGCCCCGGGACTAGCGGACCCTACGAGCAGTACTTC	CASSPGTSGPYEQYF
NA	TRBV5-6	NA	TRBJ1-5	TGTGCCAGCAGAAATGGTCCGGGAGCAAATCAGCCCCAGCATTTT	CASRNGPGANQPQHF
NA	TRBV11-2	NA	TRBJ1-5	TGTGCCAGCAGCCCGTCAAACTATCAGCCCCAGCATTTT	CASSPSNYQPQHF
NA	TRBV11-2	few	TRBJ1-1	TGTGCCAGCCGCCGGGAACTTAACACTGAAGCTTTCTTT	CASRRELNTEAFF